Listed below are T cell receptor beta chains from one sample, sequenced in a study of control samples from healthy donors and cancer patients. TCRdb keeps only in-frame clones here, not all; method: immunoSEQ multiplex PCR. Found here are tens of thousands of clones, over 65% of them singletons; the top ten hold approximately 2.8%. The sequenced material came from PBMCs. The receptors shown here come from a woman aged 50 to 60 with lung cancer. Each CDR3 is given with its conserved first and last residue. D genes are given only for firm matches. Clone size, where shown, is once, few, many, or a class for clones that have expanded.

D gene,V gene,J gene,CDR3 length,clone size,CDR3 protein,CDR3 DNA
.,TRBV6-1,TRBJ2-7,13,.,CASSEATGRVQYF,TGTGCCAGCAGTGAAGCCACAGGGAGGGTGCAGTACTTC
TRBD1,TRBV4-2,TRBJ2-2,14,.,CASSRDRATGELFF,TGTGCCAGCAGCCGGGACAGGGCAACCGGGGAGCTGTTTTTT
.,TRBV5-6,TRBJ1-6,17,.,CASSLDVTGLDNSPLHF,TGTGCCAGCAGCTTGGACGTGACGGGTTTGGATAATTCACCCCTCCACTTT
.,TRBV10-3,TRBJ2-2,15,.,CAARGTDSGTGELFF,TGTGCCGCCCGCGGGACCGACTCAGGCACCGGGGAGCTGTTTTTT
TRBD1,TRBV7-8,TRBJ2-2,15,.,CASSFDRGNTGELFF,TGTGCCAGCAGCTTCGACAGGGGGAACACCGGGGAGCTGTTTTTT
TRBD1,TRBV6-5,TRBJ1-2,13,.,CASSGTGGGGYTF,TGTGCCAGCAGCGGGACAGGGGGCGGCGGCTACACCTTC
.,TRBV7-6,TRBJ1-3,12,.,CASSDNGNTIYF,TGTGCCAGCAGCGATAACGGGAACACCATATATTTT
TRBD1,TRBV7-9,TRBJ2-7,16,.,CASSLGGTATAYEQYF,TGTGCCAGCAGCTTAGGGGGGACAGCGACCGCCTACGAGCAGTACTTC
.,TRBV7-2,TRBJ2-7,14,.,CASSSPAGERLQYF,TGTGCCAGCAGCTCCCCCGCCGGAGAGCGTTTACAGTACTTC
.,TRBV5-4,TRBJ1-6,14,once,CASSLDSYNSPLHF,TGTGCCAGCAGCTTGGACAGTTATAATTCACCCCTCCACTTT
.,TRBV19,TRBJ2-3,14,.,CASTRGASTDTQYF,TGTGCCAGTACACGGGGGGCTAGCACAGATACGCAGTATTTT
.,TRBV7-3,TRBJ2-1,15,once,CASSAFASPGNEQFF,TGTGCCAGCAGCGCCTTTGCATCCCCCGGCAATGAGCAGTTCTTC
.,TRBV5-6,TRBJ1-1,13,few,CASSSEDGSEAFF,TGTGCCAGCAGCTCCGAGGACGGATCTGAAGCTTTCTTT
.,TRBV18,TRBJ1-2,13,.,CASSPGGGDGYTF,TGTGCCAGCTCACCGGGCGGAGGGGATGGCTACACCTTC
TRBD1,TRBV5-1,TRBJ2-7,13,.,CASSRDRDYEQYF,TGCGCCAGCAGCCGCGACAGGGACTACGAGCAGTACTTC
.,TRBV6-6,TRBJ1-5,13,.,CASSPDGNQPQHF,TGTGCCAGCAGTCCGGACGGCAATCAGCCCCAGCATTTT
TRBD1,TRBV6-5,TRBJ2-7,15,.,CASSQTGQASYEQYF,TGTGCCAGCAGTCAAACAGGACAGGCCTCCTACGAGCAGTACTTC
TRBD2,TRBV5-4,TRBJ2-3,17,.,CASSYSTSGGALDTQYF,TGTGCCAGCAGCTACAGCACTAGCGGGGGGGCCTTAGATACGCAGTATTTT
.,TRBV7-9,TRBJ2-5,17,.,CASSHTGTAGVQETQYF,TGTGCCAGCAGCCACACCGGGACAGCGGGGGTTCAAGAGACCCAGTACTTC
TRBD2,TRBV6-5,TRBJ2-2,15,.,CASSYGGGVTGELFF,TGTGCCAGCAGTTACGGGGGAGGGGTAACCGGGGAGCTGTTTTTT
TRBD2,TRBV11-2,TRBJ2-5,16,.,CASSLLAGSGGETQYF,TGTGCCAGCAGCTTATTGGCCGGGTCGGGGGGAGAGACCCAGTACTTC
.,TRBV11-2,TRBJ2-7,15,.,CASSLDRTVTYEQYF,TGTGCCAGCAGCTTAGATCGAACGGTTACCTACGAGCAGTACTTC
.,TRBV6-2/TRBV6-3,TRBJ2-7,16,.,CASSYSRQVHSYEQYF,TGTGCCAGCAGTTACTCCAGACAGGTACACTCCTACGAGCAGTACTTC
TRBD2,TRBV5-4,TRBJ2-1,15,.,CASSSGLAGDNEQFF,TGTGCCAGCAGCTCGGGACTAGCGGGGGACAATGAGCAGTTCTTC
.,TRBV29-1,TRBJ2-7,13,.,CSVLRDQWSEQYF,TGCAGCGTTCTTCGGGACCAGTGGTCCGAGCAGTACTTC
.,TRBV11-2,TRBJ1-2,15,.,CASSLGPRAQYGYTF,TGTGCCAGCAGCTTGGGTCCCCGAGCTCAGTATGGCTACACCTTC
.,TRBV19,TRBJ2-5,12,.,CASRGTQETQYF,TGTGCCAGTAGAGGGACCCAAGAGACCCAGTACTTC
.,TRBV7-9,TRBJ2-3,15,.,CASSDTTGVADTQYF,TGTGCCAGCAGCGACACGACCGGGGTAGCAGATACGCAGTATTTT
.,TRBV18,TRBJ2-7,13,.,CASSPGHNYEQYF,TGTGCCAGCTCACCGGGACATAACTACGAGCAGTACTTC
TRBD1,TRBV2,TRBJ1-2,16,.,CASSEGSRTGSVGYTF,TGTGCCAGCAGTGAAGGGAGTCGGACAGGGAGTGTGGGCTACACCTTC
.,TRBV4-3,TRBJ1-2,15,.,CASSPGAQLNYGYTF,TGCGCCAGCAGCCCAGGGGCCCAGCTTAACTATGGCTACACCTTC
TRBD1,TRBV7-2,TRBJ1-1,14,once,CASSFTGVNTEAFF,TGTGCCAGCAGCTTCACAGGGGTAAACACTGAAGCTTTCTTT
.,TRBV6-5,TRBJ1-2,12,.,CASSYRGDGYTF,TGTGCCAGCAGTTACAGGGGAGATGGCTACACCTTC
.,TRBV12-3/TRBV12-4,TRBJ1-1,12,.,CASTLGRTEAFF,TGTGCCAGCACCCTAGGGAGGACTGAAGCTTTCTTT
TRBD2,TRBV11-3,TRBJ2-3,17,.,CASSLDWPSGVTDTQYF,TGTGCCAGCAGCTTAGATTGGCCTAGCGGGGTCACAGATACGCAGTATTTT
.,TRBV5-1,TRBJ1-1,12,few,CASSLGTSEAFF,TGCGCCAGCAGCTTGGGGACATCCGAAGCTTTCTTT
.,TRBV5-4,TRBJ1-4,16,.,CASSLGSGGGNEKLFF,TGTGCCAGCAGCTTGGGTAGTGGAGGCGGTAATGAAAAACTGTTTTTT
TRBD1,TRBV6-5,TRBJ1-3,15,once,CASRLDRVKGNTIYF,TGTGCCAGCAGGCTGGACAGGGTGAAAGGAAACACCATATATTTT
.,TRBV24-1,TRBJ1-5,14,.,CATSEGQPNQPQHF,TGTGCCACCAGTGAAGGACAGCCCAATCAGCCCCAGCATTTT
.,TRBV6-6,TRBJ1-1,15,.,CASSTPHTGNTEAFF,TGTGCCAGCAGCACACCCCATACAGGGAACACTGAAGCTTTCTTT
.,TRBV5-6,TRBJ1-5,15,few,CASSLGEGAGQPQHF,TGTGCCAGCAGCTTGGGGGAAGGGGCCGGGCAGCCCCAGCATTTT